This T cell receptor (beta chain) was found in a study of identical twins. Study-level results: Recombination models fit unrelated individuals' TCR alpha sharing but underestimated twins'. Invariant MAIT and iNKT cells may have partly biased zero-insertion analyses. Cross-sectional statistics, not tracking of the same donors, supported the conclusions.

Every donor was a healthy Caucasian. This clonotype was picked up many times. Its antigen is as yet unknown. Germline values: CDR1 DFQATT, CDR2 SNEGSKA (reference sequence). The CDR3 covers 18 residues. Trimming took 1 base from V and 4 from J; bases not matched to a gene: 11. TCRdb re-analysed the 5' RACE reads in MiXCR, keeping a single row per CDR3 protein. The sample records 150,000 or so distinct CDR3 sequences, around 3.5% being singletons. The chain combines TRBV20-1 with TRBJ2-2; 11 bases fit TRBD1. This TCR was sampled from a man younger than 30 in good health. Material for sequencing was memory T cells sorted from blood. This chain's CDR3 is CSARANLGQGAITGELFF. The CDR3 DNA reads TGCAGTGCTAGAGCTAACTTAGGACAGGGGGCAATCACCGGGGAGCTGTTTTTT.